This T cell receptor beta chain was sequenced during a study of blood T cells in healthy people across ages. Study findings and constraints: Total diversity from one million sequenced T cells was likely underestimated. Diversity was higher, and naive CD4+ cells more numerous, in long-lived donors than in aged donors.

Through a sample-barcoded 5' primer and a J-beta primer mix, a second PCR was run for 7 to 11 cycles. TCRdb re-analysed the 5' RACE reads in MiXCR, keeping a single row per CDR3 protein. The sample records some 1,800,000 distinct CDR3 sequences, roughly two fifths being singletons. Regarding this clonotype: Its antigen is currently unknown.

In germline, CDR1 is ENHRY, CDR2 SYGVKD. CDR3 size: 16 residues. V trimming: 0 bases; J trimming: 7 bases; junction bases outside the gene matches: 7. The source is a human donor in good health. Source material: blood. The rearrangement links TRBV10-3 to TRBJ1-4; 8 bases fit TRBD1. DNA for the CDR3: TGTGCCATCAGTGAGTCGTTCCAGGGGGCGTCTGAAAAACTGTTTTTT. It codes for CAISESFQGASEKLFF.